Listed here are 13 T cell receptor beta chains from one sample, sequenced in a study of cytomegalovirus exposure and HLA in healthy donors. PCR involved 60 Vbeta and 13 Jbeta primers. Profiling relied on immunoSEQ multiplex PCR, and the TCRdb table lists in-frame clones only, not all of them. Of around 130,000 clones in the sample, around 74% are singletons; the top ten hold more than 6%. Specimen: PBMCs. These receptors all stem from a man aged 35-49 years in good health and CMV-seropositive.

The chain employs TRBV27 and TRBJ2-6; a weak D match, TRBD2 (5 bases). V gave up 6 bases and J gave up 3 bases, with 12 bases separating them. Germline V lookup: CDR1 MNHEY, CDR2 SMNVEV (reference sequence). The CDR3 sequence is 15 residues long. DNA of the CDR3: TGTGCCAGCAGCCCTCTAGAGGGTGGGGCCAACGTCCTGACTTTC. Translating it yields CASSPLEGGANVLTF.

This clone was seen a few times. V and J are TRBV28 and TRBJ1-5, with 7 bases identical to TRBD1. From germline, CDR1 is MDHEN and CDR2 SYDVKM. Germline trimming cut 10 bases from V and 6 bases from J; bases unmatched to any gene: 9. CDR3 length equals 13 residues. The CDR3 nucleotides are TGTGCCACCCGACAGGGAAGCCGTCAGCCCCAGCATTTT. Translated: CATRQGSRQPQHF. Full variable domain (missing parts from reference TRBV28 and TRBJ1-5): DVKVTQSSRYLVKRTGEKVFLECVQDMDHENMFWYRQDPGLGLRLIYFSYDVKMKEKGDIPEGYSVSREKKERFSLILESASTNQTSMYLCATRQGSRQPQHFGDGTRLSIL.

The CDR3 bases are TGTGCCTGGAGTGAGAGAAGCTACGAGCAGTACTTC. Its translation is CAWSERSYEQYF. This chain uses TRBV30 with TRBJ2-7; D gene uncertain. Trimming took 1 base from V and 3 from J, leaving 7 bases between them. Per the germline V gene, CDR1 is GTSNPN and CDR2 is SVGIG (reference sequence). CDR3 size: 12 residues.

This clone was seen only a few times. J is TRBJ1-2 and V is TRBV5-8; D possibly corresponds to TRBD1 (6 bases). The germline CDR1 and CDR2 sequences are SGHTS and YDEGEE. This CDR3 has 14 amino acids. Trimming stripped 6 bases from V and 3 bases from J, with 15 bases between. The CDR3 region is CASKTGRPDYGYTF. DNA of the CDR3: TGTGCCAGCAAGACAGGCCGACCGGACTATGGCTACACCTTC.

V is TRBV6-1 and J is TRBJ1-1; 9 bases line up with TRBD1. Losses at the gene ends were 8 bases for V and 3 bases for J; bases not matched to a gene: 10. This CDR3 comprises 15 residues. Germline V gives CDR1 MNHNS, CDR2 SASEGT. The CDR3 DNA is TGTGCCAGCGGGACCGGGACAGGGTTTGACACTGAAGCTTTCTTT. As protein: CASGTGTGFDTEAFF.

V gene TRBV2 combines with J gene TRBJ2-3, with 14 bases fitting TRBD2. The length of the CDR3 is 15 residues. CDR1 is SNHLY, CDR2 FYNNEI, per germline. V lost 6 bases to trimming and J lost 7 bases; unmatched junction nucleotides: 6. In DNA form, the CDR3 reads TGTGCCAGCAGCGAGACTAGCGGGGGGGCGCATACGCAGTATTTT. It translates to CASSETSGGAHTQYF.

The chain recombines TRBV28 with TRBJ2-5; maybe TRBD1 (5 bases). The germline CDR1 and CDR2 sequences are MDHEN and SYDVKM. The CDR3 totals 13 residues. V lost 2 bases and J lost 4, with 8 bases in between. The CDR3 DNA follows: TGTGCCAGCAGTTTAGTTACAGGAGAGACCCAGTACTTC. This sequence encodes CASSLVTGETQYF.

The chain joins TRBV10-3 to TRBJ1-2, with TRBD1 matching 7 bases. V lost 3 bases to trimming and J lost 8 bases; unmatched junction nucleotides: 6. Germline loops: CDR1 ENHRY, CDR2 SYGVKD. The CDR3 has 13 residues. The CDR3 DNA reads as TGTGCCATCAGTGAAGACAGGGTAGGAGGCTACACCTTC. Translation gives CAISEDRVGGYTF.

This sequence joins TRBV28 and TRBJ2-2, with 9 bases identical to TRBD2. The ends lost 4 bases at V and 5 bases at J; junction bases unmatched: 8. Per germline, CDR1 MDHEN and CDR2 SYDVKM. CDR3 length: 16 amino acids. The DNA of the CDR3 is TGTGCCAGCAGTTCCGGCGCGGGGGGGAAAACCGGGGAGCTGTTTTTT. Amino acids: CASSSGAGGKTGELFF.

This sequence joins TRBV18 and TRBJ1-1, with D uncertain. The germline gives CDR1 KGHSH, CDR2 LQKENI. CDR3 size: 13 residues. With 3 bases removed from V and 0 bases from J, the gap between germline ends came to 5 bases. Here the CDR3 DNA reads TGTGCCAGCTCACCGGGCCTGAACACTGAAGCTTTCTTT. Its translation is CASSPGLNTEAFF. Full variable domain (remainder filled in from reference TRBV18 and TRBJ1-1): NAGVMQNPRHLVRRRGQEARLRCSPMKGHSHVYWYRQLPEEGLKFMVYLQKENIIDESGMPKERFSAEFPKEGPSILRIQQVVRGDSAAYFCASSPGLNTEAFFGQGTRLTVV.

The gene calls are TRBV29-1 and TRBJ1-1; D is ambiguous. This CDR3 has 11 amino acids. V was shortened by 2 bases and J by 7 bases, with 8 bases between the two germline ends. CDR1 and CDR2 from the germline V gene are SQVTM and ANQGSEA. The CDR3 spells CSVENRNEAFF. The DNA of the CDR3 is TGCAGCGTTGAAAACAGAAATGAAGCTTTCTTT.

This clone was seen more than once but under ten times. The chain couples TRBV7-2 to TRBJ2-2; TRBD2 aligns across 12 bases. V dropped 6 bases and J dropped 7; count of bases not matched to a gene: 3. Germline CDR1 SGHTA, CDR2 FQGNSA. This CDR3 contains 14 residues. Here the CDR3 reads CASRLAGGIGELFF. The CDR3 DNA is TGTGCCAGCAGACTAGCGGGAGGAATCGGGGAGCTGTTTTTT.

This clone has a handful of counts. The chain is built from TRBV30 and TRBJ2-7; possibly TRBD1 for D (6 bases). CDR3 length: 14 amino acids. Germline lookup yields CDR1 GTSNPN and CDR2 SVGIG (reference sequence). V lost 3 bases to trimming and J lost 1 base, with 13 bases between them. The CDR3 sequence: CAWSPDSLSYEQYF. CDR3 DNA sequence: TGTGCCTGGAGCCCGGACAGCCTTTCCTACGAGCAGTACTTC.